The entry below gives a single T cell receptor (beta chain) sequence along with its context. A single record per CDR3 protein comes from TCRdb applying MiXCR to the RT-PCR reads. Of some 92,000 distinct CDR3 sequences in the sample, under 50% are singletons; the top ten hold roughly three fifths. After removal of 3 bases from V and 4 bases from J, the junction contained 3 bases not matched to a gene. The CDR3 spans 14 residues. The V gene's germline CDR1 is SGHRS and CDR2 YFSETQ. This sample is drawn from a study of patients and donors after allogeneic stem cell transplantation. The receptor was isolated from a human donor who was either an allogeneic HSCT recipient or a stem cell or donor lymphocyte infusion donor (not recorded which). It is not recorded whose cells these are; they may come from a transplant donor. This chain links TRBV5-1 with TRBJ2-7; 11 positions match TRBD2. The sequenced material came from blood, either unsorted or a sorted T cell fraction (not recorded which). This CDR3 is CASSSASGRYEQYF. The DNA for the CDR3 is TGCGCCAGCAGCTCGGCTAGCGGGAGGTACGAGCAGTACTTC.